The entry below gives a single T cell receptor beta chain sequence along with its context. This specimen belongs to a study of CD8 T cells in Susac syndrome. V lost 10 bases and J 4 bases, leaving 12 bases between the germline ends. This CDR3 is built from 12 residues. Germline V gene sequence: CDR1 ENHRY, CDR2 SYGVKD. Random hexamers were used to reverse transcribe the RNA input (about 0.5 to 1 ug). Amplification of the TCR beta CDR3 was carried out by immunoSEQ multiplex PCR, which spanned a total of 54 Vbeta and 13 Jbeta segments. TCRdb ran MiXCR on the immunoSEQ multiplex PCR reads and lists one entry per CDR3 protein. The sample lists roughly 130,000 distinct CDR3 sequences, over 90% occurring once. TCR beta was sequenced from blood CD8+ and CD4+ T cells. Healthy donors constituted the controls, which were matched for age and sex. Negative isolation yielded the CD8+ and CD4+ T cells, while FACS enriched the TEMRA cells.

The chain combines TRBV10-3 with TRBJ2-3; D is possibly TRBD1 or TRBD2 (5 bases each). This receptor was taken from a human donor in good health. The sequenced material came from CD4+ T cells from PBMCs. This CDR3 reads CASRGASDTQYF. The CDR3 DNA reads TGTGCCAGCCGAGGGGCCTCAGATACGCAGTATTTT.